This T cell receptor beta chain was captured by sequencing in a study of response to subunit inactivated influenza vaccine. Whole-study results and caveats: Researchers suggested that each seasonal influenza vaccination recruits few new T cells.

This clonotype was observed a few times. Its antigen is currently unknown. From the RT-PCR reads, TCRdb called clonotypes with MiXCR, one entry per CDR3 protein. The data hold about 500,000 distinct CDR3 sequences, with 10% to 15% observed a single time. The source material was PBMCs from blood, sampled 40 to 50 days after vaccination. The source of this sequence is a man between 45 and 60 years old who received an inactivated influenza vaccine.

CDR3 in DNA: TGTGCCGGCGGTGGGCAGCTCTCTGGAAACACCATATATTTT. As protein: CAGGGQLSGNTIYF. This sequence joins TRBV10-3 and TRBJ1-3; D unclear. From germline, CDR1 is ENHRY and CDR2 SYGVKD. V lost 11 bases and J lost 0, with 14 bases in between. The CDR3 is made up of 14 amino acids.